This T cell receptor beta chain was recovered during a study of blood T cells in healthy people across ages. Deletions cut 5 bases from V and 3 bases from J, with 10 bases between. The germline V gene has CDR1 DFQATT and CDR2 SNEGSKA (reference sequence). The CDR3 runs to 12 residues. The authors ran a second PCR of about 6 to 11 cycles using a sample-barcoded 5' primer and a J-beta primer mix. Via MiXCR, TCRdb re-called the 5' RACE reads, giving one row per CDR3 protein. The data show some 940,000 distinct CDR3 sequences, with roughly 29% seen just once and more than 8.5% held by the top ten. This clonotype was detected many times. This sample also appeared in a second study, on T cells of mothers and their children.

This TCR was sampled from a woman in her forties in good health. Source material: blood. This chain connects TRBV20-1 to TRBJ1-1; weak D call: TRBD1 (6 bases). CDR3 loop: CSAQDSYTEAFF. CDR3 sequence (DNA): TGCAGTGCTCAGGACAGTTACACTGAAGCTTTCTTT.